This section outlines one TCR beta chain sequence together with its context. The antigen it binds to is not known. No base qualities exist here, and no much larger clone lies one base off it. This entry is derived from a study of cytomegalovirus exposure and HLA in healthy donors (dated by TCRdb to about 2017). For context, the study as a whole: According to an earlier analysis of around 600 of the donors, 150 million to 200 million T cells yielded 100 million or so unique TCR beta sequences and 276 Gb of sequence data. An early release covering 500 to 750 HLA-typed donors comprised 250 to 350 gigabases of sequencing data and 65 million to 100 million unique TCR sequences. The genetic ancestry cluster associated with self-reported Caucasian donors included about 81% of the 350 to 500 genotyped donors. The aim of the study was to test whether cataloging public T cell receptors could identify signatures of past pathogen exposure. Using immunosequencing, the study profiled T cell repertoires from 500 to 800 subjects and related those repertoires to cytomegalovirus serostatus. Along with the approximately 700-subject first cohort, a separate validation cohort of approximately 110 different subjects was used. To predict cytomegalovirus infection status, the study brought together high-throughput TCR immunosequencing, statistical association of individual TCRs with disease status, and machine learning. A later analysis re-examined previously published TCR beta repertoires from roughly 720 donors and added high-resolution HLA genotyping to investigate patterns of TCR occurrence. Rather than using new phenotypic data, the later analysis identified candidate immune exposures from TCR beta sequences and from how often those sequences occurred across donors. In an earlier analysis of more than 550 of the donors, high-throughput TCR beta sequencing was used to judge whether each TCR beta V gene segment behaved as functional or pseudogenic. Donor age, sex, ethnicity and CMV serostatus were collected together with the repertoire data. A later genetic analysis took genome-wide SNP genotypes for about three fifths of the roughly 700 donors and used that subset as a discovery cohort. Every discovery cohort repertoire had been produced on one sequencing platform. HLA typing covered class I and class II loci at four-digit resolution. Typing coverage varied by locus: 629-630 donors for A, B, C, DRB1 and DQB1; some 520 for DQA1; about 570 for DPA1; around 450 for DPB1. Because of strong linkage in the cohort, four to six DR-DQ haplotypes were treated as single units for association and clustering. On average, about 200,000 unique TCR beta nucleotide sequences were sequenced per donor among roughly 430 genotyped donors of the cohort, with roughly 18% of those sequences being non-productive. Study-level results and caveats: In a later genetic analysis, a missense DCLRE1C variant was associated with V-gene and J-gene trimming of TCR beta chains, and the association was replicated in an independent cohort. A cluster of highly shared sequence variants was judged likely to represent a technical artifact of the sequencing pipeline. Correlated functional status among segregating V segments might reflect linkage disequilibrium, but an unknown experimental factor could not be ruled out. For the cohort, immune exposure information was limited to CMV serostatus. Sequencing depth was assumed to be roughly uniform across donors in the presence/absence analyses, though that assumption may not hold. A later analysis associated 16,951 TCR beta sequences with specific HLA alleles at a false discovery rate of 0.05. In an earlier analysis of over 550 of the donors, most TCR beta V segments were observed in productive rearrangements about 87% or about 30% of the time, broadly matching IMGT annotations. A further reported finding was that TCR beta sequences accurately predicted the HLA-A and HLA-B alleles for most subjects in the first cohort. The earlier analysis of fewer than 750 of the donors excluded roughly 17 rarely observed V segments, including chromosome 9 orphons, because counts were too low. In both the original and validation cohorts, the classifier was reported to diagnose cytomegalovirus status with high specificity and sensitivity. In this cohort, only TCR beta chains were sequenced, and detectable features were limited by the absence of alpha or paired-chain data. Most TCR sequences were observed very rarely across donors, whereas some public TCRs were present in many individuals. A later analysis found that TCR association rates varied across HLA loci, with DRB1 alleles showing the most associated TCRs and HLA-C alleles the fewest. It was suggested by the authors that the approach could potentially be generalized to other disease states and immunological phenotypes. Compared with the approximately 710-donor mean, donors in an Asian-associated ancestry cluster had fewer N-insertions in productive TCRs, according to a later genetic analysis. Assigning TCR associations to individual alleles was difficult when HLA alleles, especially DR and DQ, strongly co-occurred. Three of the identified cytomegalovirus-associated TCR beta chains were confirmed in vitro to be specific for cytomegalovirus antigens. A later analysis found that most CMV-associated TCR beta chains appeared HLA-restricted, with HLA associations seemingly driven largely by CMV exposure. In a later analysis, several top co-occurrence clusters were reported to appear linked to parvovirus B19, influenza, CMV and Epstein-Barr virus. A later analysis found that HLA-associated TCR beta chains were more clonally expanded and had lower generation probabilities than equally common non-associated chains. Because some donors lacked HLA typing at each locus, the association tests relied only on the typed subset. The study listed approximately 160 TCR beta chains as associated with cytomegalovirus.

The cohort was made up of 666 healthy bone marrow donors. All cohort members were sampled while nominally healthy, although unrecorded immune exposures were likely present. The donor was CMV seronegative and was included in the group of 352 seronegative cohort members. Every donor gave a peripheral blood sample, and the peripheral blood mononuclear cells from that sample were used for TCR beta sequencing. The Qiagen DNeasy Blood Extraction Kit was used to extract genomic DNA from the blood cell samples. The library was obtained by the immunoSEQ multiplex PCR assay. For the multiplex PCR, a mixture combining 60 forward primers for TCR Vbeta segments and 13 reverse primers for TCR Jbeta segments was used. The CDR3 region of rearranged TCR beta genes was amplified from genomic DNA with a multiplex PCR assay. The amplified TCR beta libraries were sequenced on the Illumina HiSeq System as 87-base-pair reads. The original pipeline was this. Across the 500 to 850 repertoires, a later analysis counted 80 million or so unique TCR beta chains, roughly 11 million of which were shared by at least two donors. Raw reads were error-corrected and collapsed into unique sequences by a nearest-neighbor algorithm in which closely related sequences were merged to remove PCR and sequencing errors. CDR3 sequences were aligned to IMGT reference sequences to assign V, D and J gene segments. For a sequence to be retained, a match of at least six nucleotides was required to both a V gene segment and a J gene segment. Rearrangements were classified as productive when the CDR3 lacked stop codons and remained in frame with V and J, and all other rearrangements were classified as non-productive. CDR3 was defined according to IMGT convention as the region running from the second conserved V-encoded cysteine to the conserved J-encoded phenylalanine. Sequences without an unambiguous match to a single V gene segment were excluded from the earlier analysis of over 500 of the donors. An earlier analysis of 500 to 700 of the donors classified V segments as functional when productive rearrangements were above 56.7% and as segregating when the standard deviation between donors was above 5%. A statistical classification framework was built to diagnose cytomegalovirus status from the catalog of TCR beta chain sequences. In a later analysis, TCR nucleotide sequences were compared against IMGT/GENE-DB human TR gene sequences so that V and J genes could be assigned. Using the TCRdist pipeline, a later analysis assigned CDR3 sequences along with most-parsimonious VDJ recombination scenarios. A later analysis defined each TCR beta chain by its CDR3 amino acid sequence plus V-gene family, and excluded reads lacking a unique V-gene family. To address suspected cross-contamination and a sequencing artifact, a later analysis removed 592 highly shared, low-generation-probability nucleotide sequences. In a later analysis, a clonal expansion index was calculated for each public chain from normalized within-repertoire ranks of inferred template counts. In a later analysis, generation probabilities were computed using a VDJ recombination model fitted to out-of-frame rearrangements, and the results were checked against IGoR. In a later analysis, hypergeometric tests were used to score TCR-TCR, TCR-HLA and TCR-CMV co-occurrence, with a repertoire-size bias correction applied to TCR pairs. A later analysis estimated false discovery rates by permuting HLA or CMV assignments 20 times. In a later analysis, co-occurring TCRs were grouped using DBSCAN, with TCRdist sequence similarity added in when clustering inside HLA-allele-positive subsets. Repertoires with fewer than 30,000 or more than 120,000 public chains, plus five repertoires with anomalous nucleotide sharing, were excluded from co-occurrence clustering. TCRdb took this table from immuneACCESS and kept in-frame rearrangements with V and J called. Such tables lack part of the clones; where checked against another copy, unresolved V genes explain under half of the gap, and the rest is unexplained. That table supplies the V and J calls and clone size; D and trimming were determined from the DNA. This sample comprises 130,000 to 150,000 clones, roughly 70% of them detected only once. The ten most abundant clones make up about 2% of the sample.

The TCR comes from a middle-aged woman in good health and CMV-seronegative. What was sequenced was PBMCs.

The DNA sequence is as follows: TGTGCCTGGAAAAGGGACAGGGGATTATTTGGTGGCTACACCTTC. Its translation reads: CAWKRDRGLFGGYTF. The chain is assembled from TRBV30 and TRBJ1-2, with 10 middle bases fitting TRBD1. Germline trimming amounts to 4 bases on V and 7 bases on J, with 12 as the count of junction bases outside the gene matches. Inclusive of the bounding cysteine and phenylalanine, the CDR3 is 15 residues long. The retained sequence is limited to the CDR3, 45 bases, with the frame set at the first base. The germline V gene (reference sequence) specifies GTSNPN as CDR1 and SVGIG as CDR2.